Sequencing of this T cell receptor (beta chain) was carried out in a study of T cells in Graves' hyperthyroidism and ophthalmopathy. Study-level points and caveats: Most thyroid clonotypes expanded above 0.001 appeared in blood too. A median around 6.4 months before onset, the model predicted ophthalmopathy.

RNA transcripts gave rise to amplified TCR beta CDR3 regions. The primer set for the first-round RT-PCR of the TCR CDR3 was HTBI. TCRdb passed the multiplex PCR reads through MiXCR, listing each CDR3 protein once. The repertoire holds around 400,000 distinct CDR3 sequences, with 15% as singletons. This clonotype came up a few times. What it recognizes is unknown. Germline V gene sequence: CDR1 SQVTM, CDR2 ANQGSEA. V lost 0 bases to trimming and J lost 5 bases, with 19 bases between them. The CDR3 has 16 amino acids. The study excluded patients with uncontrolled infection, other autoimmune disease, pregnancy or lactation.

The gene calls are TRBV29-1 and TRBJ2-5; maybe TRBD1 (5 bases). Sequenced material: blood. The receptor's source is a woman aged 55-70 years with Graves' ophthalmopathy. CDR3 DNA: TGCAGCGTTGAAGATACCGCCAGGGCCCCGGCGGAGACCCAGTACTTC. Its protein product is CSVEDTARAPAETQYF.